One and the same sample provided the 27 T cell receptor beta chains below, sequenced in a study of regulatory T cells in long-lasting Graves disease. Libraries of TCR beta came from iRepertoire HTBI primers plus Arm-PCR of CDR3 regions. TCRdb reanalysed the multiplex PCR reads using MiXCR and keeps one entry per CDR3 protein. The table has fewer than 400,000 distinct CDR3 sequences, 20% seen once. Time point specified: persistent/refractory GD, antithyroid drugs over 5 years with positive TRAb. Extracted PBMC RNA gave rise to the TCR library. The input for sequencing was peripheral blood mononuclear cells (PBMCs), taken when the disease was refractory, from a patient treated with antithyroid drugs. The receptors were gathered from a female donor with Graves disease.

The gene calls are TRBV28 and TRBJ1-6, with a possible D match to TRBD1 (5 bases). The germline V gene has CDR1 MDHEN and CDR2 SYDVKM. The CDR3 is made up of 14 amino acids. The V end lost 6 bases, the J end lost 10 bases, and 16 bases lay between the germline ends. The chain's CDR3 is CASSTQGSGSPLHF. CDR3 sequence (DNA): TGTGCCAGCAGCACTCAGGGAAGCGGCTCACCCCTCCACTTT. The full variable domain, with the rest looked up from reference TRBV28 and TRBJ1-6, is DVKVTQSSRYLVKRTGEKVFLECVQDMDHENMFWYRQDPGLGLRLIYFSYDVKMKEKGDIPEGYSVSREKKERFSLILESASTNQTSMYLCASSTQGSGSPLHFGNGTRLTVT.

This clonotype was observed many times. The V and J genes are TRBV11-2 and TRBJ1-1; D not certain. This CDR3 is 14 amino acids long. V was pared by 5 bases and J by 6 bases, with 16 bases between. The V gene's germline CDR1 is SGHAT and CDR2 FQNNGV. Here the CDR3 reads CASSPIRGVSEAFF. CDR3 DNA: TGTGCCAGCAGCCCCATTCGTGGGGTATCTGAAGCTTTCTTT.

This clonotype was observed at least ten times. The chain has TRBV6-2 or TRBV6-3 and TRBJ1-1; D call uncertain. Germline assignment: CDR1 MNHEY and CDR2 SVGEGT. V was trimmed by 5 bases and J by 7 bases, leaving 14 bases between them. CDR3 length equals 13 residues. The CDR3 here is CASSDNGPGEAFF. The CDR3 nucleotides read TGTGCCAGCAGTGACAATGGTCCGGGTGAAGCTTTCTTT.

The chain links TRBV7-9 to TRBJ2-1; 8 nucleotides align to TRBD1. After removal of 5 bases from V and 5 bases from J, the junction contained 8 bases not matched to a gene. This CDR3 is built from 15 residues. Germline CDR1 reads SEHNR; CDR2 reads FQNEAQ (reference sequence). The CDR3 region has the DNA TGTGCCAGCAGCGCAGGGGGCTCTCAAAACAATGAGCAGTTCTTC. Its protein is CASSAGGSQNNEQFF. Full variable domain (remainder filled in from reference TRBV7-9 and TRBJ2-1): DTGVSQNPRHKITKRGQNVTFRCDPISEHNRLYWYRQTLGQGPEFLTYFQNEAQLEKSRLLSDRFSAERPKGSFSTLEIQRTEQGDSAMYLCASSAGGSQNNEQFFGPGTRLTVL.

This clonotype was detected a few times. This rearrangement joins TRBV9 to TRBJ2-5, with TRBD2 matching over 8 bases. With 2 bases clipped from V and 4 bases from J, the junction kept 7 bases outside the gene matches. This CDR3 is built from 15 residues. Germline CDR1 and CDR2: SGDLS and YYNGEE. The CDR3 loop is CASSVSGVPRETQYF. The CDR3 nucleotides read TGTGCCAGCAGCGTTAGCGGGGTCCCCCGAGAGACCCAGTACTTC.

The chain is built from TRBV15 and TRBJ2-5, with unresolved D. The CDR3 has 16 residues. Trimming removed 2 bases at V and 0 bases at J, with 13 bases between. Germline loops: CDR1 LNHNV, CDR2 YYDKDF (reference sequence). CDR3 in DNA: TGTGCCACCAGCAGACGCCGGTTCGCGGACCAAGAGACCCAGTACTTC. This translates into CATSRRRFADQETQYF.

This clonotype was found many times. V and J are TRBV28 and TRBJ2-2; D is perhaps TRBD2 (5 bases). V lost 6 bases and J 3 bases, leaving 17 bases between the germline ends. The CDR3 contains 16 residues. CDR1 and CDR2 (germline): MDHEN, SYDVKM. The CDR3 is CASRLRRLADTGELFF. For the CDR3, the DNA is TGTGCCAGCAGATTGCGCAGGCTAGCAGACACCGGGGAGCTGTTTTTT.

The V and J genes are TRBV19 and TRBJ2-1, with a weak D call TRBD2 (5 bases). This CDR3 has 16 residues. The germline V and J ends were trimmed by 3 bases and 7 bases, with 19 bases remaining between them. CDR1 LNHDA and CDR2 SQIVND come from the germline V gene (reference sequence). CDR3 in DNA: TGTGCCAGTAGTATCGAGGGCACCCGTTTTACGAATGAGCAGTTCTTC. The encoded protein is CASSIEGTRFTNEQFF.

In its sample, this clonotype was seen many times. This chain connects TRBV2 to TRBJ1-2; no reliable D call. Looked up from germline, CDR1 is SNHLY and CDR2 is FYNNEI. V lost 5 bases and J lost 8, with 18 bases in between. This CDR3 comprises 14 residues. The CDR3 sequence: CASSMDLHLSGYTF. CDR3 bases: TGTGCCAGCAGTATGGACCTCCATCTCTCCGGCTACACCTTC.

The table lists this clonotype with a few counts. The gene calls are TRBV5-1 and TRBJ2-2; 8 bases are a match to TRBD2. The germline CDR1 and CDR2 sequences are SGHRS and YFSETQ. The ends lost 5 bases at V and 4 bases at J; junction bases unmatched: 10. CDR3 length: 16 residues. CDR3 in DNA: TGCGCCAGCAGTCCTTCAGCGGGAGTGCGCACCGGGGAGCTGTTTTTT. It codes for CASSPSAGVRTGELFF.

This clonotype occurred many times. This rearrangement joins TRBV12-3 or TRBV12-4 to TRBJ1-1; a weak D match, TRBD1 (5 bases). The CDR3 has 23 amino acids. V lost 6 bases and J 0 bases, leaving 38 bases between the germline ends. The CDR3 DNA sequence: TGTGCCAGCAGCCACCATTTAGGCTTCAATTTCGGGTCAGGGATGAAAATGAACACTGAAGCTTTCTTT. It encodes CASSHHLGFNFGSGMKMNTEAFF.

The chain uses TRBV7-2 and TRBJ2-3; 8 nucleotides match TRBD2. Germline trimming cut 1 base from V and 0 bases from J; bases unmatched to any gene: 24. CDR3 length: 23 amino acids. Germline V lookup: CDR1 SGHTA, CDR2 FQGNSA. CDR3 coding DNA: TGTGCCAGCAGCTTAGGTGGGGGGTTAATGGGACTAACGGGAGGGTCTAGCACAGATACGCAGTATTTT. As protein: CASSLGGGLMGLTGGSSTDTQYF.

V gene TRBV20-1 combines with J gene TRBJ2-7; 9 bases are a match to TRBD2. The CDR3 sequence is 14 residues long. Trimming took 6 bases from V and 2 from J; bases not matched to a gene: 8. The germline gives CDR1 DFQATT, CDR2 SNEGSKA (reference sequence). The CDR3 spells CSAESGGHPYEQYF. Written as DNA, the CDR3 is TGCAGTGCCGAAAGCGGGGGGCACCCCTACGAGCAGTACTTC.

The V call is TRBV5-1, the J call TRBJ2-7; TRBD1 agrees at 9 bases. Trimming took 4 bases from V and 2 from J; bases not matched to a gene: 7. This CDR3 is built from 15 residues. The germline gives CDR1 SGHRS, CDR2 YFSETQ. Written as DNA, the CDR3 is TGCGCCAGCAGCAGCTGGACAGGGGCCGCCTACGAGCAGTACTTC. The encoded protein is CASSSWTGAAYEQYF.

This clonotype was picked up a small number of times. V is TRBV20-1 and J is TRBJ2-7, with D uncertain. Germline lookup yields CDR1 DFQATT and CDR2 SNEGSKA (reference sequence). The V and J ends lost 0 bases and 0 bases respectively, with 12 bases between them. There are 15 residues in the CDR3. Here the CDR3 reads CSARDTFRTSYEQYF. For the CDR3, the DNA is TGCAGTGCTAGAGATACTTTCAGGACCTCCTACGAGCAGTACTTC.

This clonotype was seen repeatedly, ten times or more. The genes are TRBV5-1 and TRBJ1-4, with 9 bases identical to TRBD1. The CDR3 runs 15 residues. Germline V lookup: CDR1 SGHRS, CDR2 YFSETQ. The trim removed 0 bases at V and 6 bases at J, leaving 3 bases unmatched. CDR3 in DNA: TGCGCCAGCAGCTTGGGGGGACAGGGTCATGAAAAACTGTTTTTT. Protein product: CASSLGGQGHEKLFF.

The CDR3 reads CASGQGSFNQPQHF. The CDR3 DNA sequence: TGTGCCAGTGGACAGGGGTCCTTCAATCAGCCCCAGCATTTT. This chain uses TRBV19 with TRBJ1-5; TRBD1 agrees at 9 bases. The length of the CDR3 is 14 residues. V was clipped by 8 bases and J by 3 bases; unmatched bases: 5. Germline assignment: CDR1 LNHDA and CDR2 SQIVND (reference sequence).

This clonotype was seen a few times. The CDR3 sequence: CASGEQVFNSPLHF. CDR3 DNA: TGTGCCAGCGGCGAACAGGTTTTCAATTCACCCCTCCACTTT. The V and J genes are TRBV27 and TRBJ1-6; maybe TRBD1 (5 bases). Germline loops: CDR1 MNHEY, CDR2 SMNVEV (reference sequence). Trimming stripped 8 bases from V and 7 bases from J, with 15 bases between. This CDR3 region has 14 residues.

This clonotype has at least ten counts. The chain recombines TRBV28 with TRBJ1-1; TRBD1 matches at 8 bases. The CDR3 covers 16 residues. CDR1 and CDR2 (germline): MDHEN, SYDVKM. Unmatched junction bases numbered 5, after V lost 2 bases and J lost 0 bases. The CDR3: CASSLDQGALNTEAFF. The CDR3 coding sequence is TGTGCCAGCAGTTTAGACCAGGGGGCCTTGAACACTGAAGCTTTCTTT. Full variable domain (missing parts from reference TRBV28 and TRBJ1-1): DVKVTQSSRYLVKRTGEKVFLECVQDMDHENMFWYRQDPGLGLRLIYFSYDVKMKEKGDIPEGYSVSREKKERFSLILESASTNQTSMYLCASSLDQGALNTEAFFGQGTRLTVV.

In this sample, this clonotype turned up many times. This sequence joins TRBV30 and TRBJ1-6; D is perhaps TRBD1 (5 bases). Trimming removed 5 bases from V and 9 bases from J, with 14 bases in between. CDR3 length: 13 residues. Germline-derived CDR1 and CDR2 are GTSNPN and SVGIG (reference sequence). The CDR3 DNA sequence: TGTGCCTGGCGGGGGATCGCCGGTTCACCCCTCCACTTT. Encoded protein: CAWRGIAGSPLHF.

This chain connects TRBV30 to TRBJ2-2; D not resolved. CDR3 length: 13 amino acids. The V gene lost 1 base and the J gene lost 7 bases, with 10 bases spanning the gap. The germline CDR1 and CDR2 sequences are GTSNPN and SVGIG (reference sequence). The CDR3 here is CAWSEVVSGELFF. DNA for the CDR3: TGTGCCTGGAGTGAAGTCGTGAGCGGGGAGCTGTTTTTT.

In this sample, this clonotype turned up many times. This chain links TRBV28 with TRBJ2-5; 8 bases line up with TRBD1. Germline CDR1 and CDR2: MDHEN and SYDVKM. The CDR3 covers 13 residues. The ends lost 6 bases at V and 0 bases at J; junction bases unmatched: 0. The chain's CDR3 is CASRGQDQETQYF. CDR3 coding DNA: TGTGCCAGCAGGGGACAGGACCAAGAGACCCAGTACTTC.

Ten or more counts support this clonotype. The V and J genes are TRBV7-9 and TRBJ2-5; D is perhaps TRBD2 (6 bases). Trimming took 2 bases from V and 1 from J, leaving 8 bases between them. CDR3 size: 14 residues. Germline assignment: CDR1 SEHNR and CDR2 FQNEAQ (reference sequence). Written as DNA, the CDR3 is TGTGCCAGCAGCTTACTTAGCGGCCAAGAGACCCAGTACTTC. It is translated as CASSLLSGQETQYF.

At least ten counts were recorded for this clonotype. V usage is TRBV5-1 and J usage is TRBJ2-2; 11 bases map to TRBD1. This CDR3 is built from 15 residues. Per the germline V gene, CDR1 is SGHRS and CDR2 is YFSETQ. V lost 7 bases, J lost 4 bases, and 6 bases stayed unmatched. The CDR3 coding sequence is TGCGCCAGCGGATGGACAGGGGGCGGCACCGGGGAGCTGTTTTTT. This gives the protein CASGWTGGGTGELFF.

This clonotype came up many times. The rearrangement links TRBV19 to TRBJ1-4; the D is unclear. Trimming took off 3 bases at V and 11 bases at J, with 16 bases between the two ends. Germline V gene lookup returns CDR1 LNHDA and CDR2 SQIVND (reference sequence). The CDR3 loop spans 14 amino acids. The CDR3 spells CASSIPSFLGKLFF. In nucleotides, the CDR3 is TGTGCCAGTAGTATCCCTTCATTTTTGGGGAAACTGTTTTTT.

This clonotype was counted many times. The chain combines TRBV20-1 with TRBJ2-5; D remains unclear. Per the germline V gene, CDR1 is DFQATT and CDR2 is SNEGSKA (reference sequence). V was shortened by 7 bases and J by 7 bases, with 19 bases between the two germline ends. This CDR3 spans 13 amino acids. CDR3 amino acids: CSVERRRLATQYF. As DNA, the CDR3 is TGCAGTGTTGAGAGGCGCCGTCTGGCGACCCAGTACTTC.

This clonotype was observed once. The chain joins TRBV5-4 to TRBJ2-7; 9 bases map to TRBD1. This CDR3 has 15 residues. Trimming cost V 0 bases and J 5 bases; bases outside gene matches: 6. Germline V CDR1 and CDR2: SGHNT, YYREEE (reference sequence). The CDR3 protein is CASSLDGTGLDEQYF. CDR3 DNA: TGTGCCAGCAGCTTGGACGGGACAGGGTTGGACGAGCAGTACTTC.